The 2 T cell receptor beta chains in this list originate from one sample, sequenced in a study of OX40 agonist ivuxolimab in advanced cancers. This table comes from immunoSEQ multiplex PCR, and its TCRdb copy is limited to in-frame clones, with some not included. The profile covers approximately 32,000 clones, with 89% appearing a single time and 36% taken by the ten largest. The sample was CD4+ or CD8+ T cells sorted from blood, taken in a trial of the OX40 agonist ivuxolimab. The origin of the receptors is an adult with an advanced solid tumor such as melanoma, head and neck, liver or kidney cancer.

In the case of this clone: The sample holds other DNA sequences that translate to the same CDR3. The CDR3 DNA reads as TGTGCCAGCAGTTACGTAGCGGGGGTAGAGACCCAGTACTTC. As protein: CASSYVAGVETQYF. V usage is TRBV11-2 and J usage is TRBJ2-5, with 9 nucleotides matching TRBD2. The CDR3 length is 14 residues. With V trimmed by 6 bases and J by 4 bases, 6 bases remained unmatched. In germline, CDR1 is SGHAT, CDR2 FQNNGV. The whole variable domain, filled in from reference TRBV11-2 and TRBJ2-5, reads EAGVAQSPRYKIIEKRQSVAFWCNPISGHATLYWYQQILGQGPKLLIQFQNNGVVDDSQLPKDRFSAERLKGVDSTLKIQPAKLEDSAVYLCASSYVAGVETQYFGPGTRLLVL.

The chain combines TRBV27 with TRBJ1-2, with 7 nucleotides matching TRBD1. CDR3 size: 15 residues. Germline V lookup: CDR1 MNHEY, CDR2 SMNVEV (reference sequence). V was clipped by 5 bases and J by 3 bases; unmatched bases: 9. CDR3 in amino acids: CASSPQQGTYYGYTF. In nucleotides, the CDR3 is TGTGCCAGCAGTCCGCAACAGGGGACCTACTATGGCTACACCTTC.